This T cell receptor beta chain originates from a study of blood T cell repertoires in COVID-19. Study details: There were acute and convalescent COVID-19 samples, and they came from the United States, Italy and Spain. T cells, B-cell-depleted T cells, or PBMCs provided the cDNA or gDNA that served as material.

Original processing methods: Cell counts per sample came from amplifying reference gene primers. Here immunoSEQ multiplex PCR was the method, and the copy in TCRdb shows in-frame clones only, minus some. Clone size and the V and J calls come from that table; the DNA yielded D and trimming. The data contain about 260,000 clones, about 85% of them singletons. This clone was detected once. Per the germline V gene, CDR1 is LGHDT and CDR2 is YNNKEL (reference sequence). The V and J ends lost 4 bases and 10 bases, in that order; junction bases with no gene match: 13. The CDR3 contains 16 residues. This rearrangement joins TRBV3-1 (or the pseudogene TRBV3-2) to TRBJ1-6; 7 bases line up with TRBD1. The sequence came from a man between 60 and 75 years old who had recovered from COVID-19. Sequencing was done on a sample of peripheral blood. CDR3 residues: CASSPHSRGRTSPLHF. DNA for the CDR3: TGTGCCAGCAGCCCTCACTCAAGGGGGCGGACGTCACCCCTCCACTTT.